The clone carrying this T cell receptor (beta chain) was picked up a small number of times. The protocol was immunoSEQ multiplex PCR, while the TCRdb copy is restricted to in-frame clones and leaves out a portion. The sample carries some 200,000 clones, about 82% recorded once. Per germline, CDR1 LGHNA and CDR2 YNFKEQ. The V and J ends lost 0 bases and 5 bases, in that order; junction bases with no gene match: 8. This CDR3 has 17 residues. This record belongs to a study of blood T cell repertoires in COVID-19. About the research overall: From the United States, Italy and Spain came samples of acute and convalescent COVID-19. T cells, B-cell-depleted T cells, or PBMCs supplied cDNA or gDNA.

The sample was peripheral blood. The receptor's source is a woman older than 75 with acute or convalescent COVID-19. V gene TRBV4-2 combines with J gene TRBJ2-1; 9 positions agree with TRBD2. The CDR3 sequence is CASSQESAGGLHNEQFF. For the CDR3, the DNA is TGTGCCAGCAGCCAAGAGTCGGCGGGGGGGCTCCACAATGAGCAGTTCTTC.